Each of the 30 T cell receptor beta chains below was sequenced from the same sample in a study of shared clonotypes between healthy human individuals (dated by TCRdb to about 2020). The protocol used for the library was the immunoSEQ multiplex PCR assay. TCRdb provides this immuneACCESS table in a form limited to in-frame rearrangements. Some clones are lacking; in checked studies, under half of them reflect an unresolved V gene, and why the rest are absent is not known. The sample includes about a million clones, with around four fifths observed a single time. The ten largest clonotypes hold 1.4% of the sample. Sequencing used memory CD4+ T cells sorted from blood. The cell subset or site label of this sample denotes: CD45RA-negative fraction. These receptors came from a man between 18 and 29 years old in good health.

The CDR3 coding sequence is TGTGCCAGCAGTGCCGGGGAGAATAGCAATCAGCCCCAGCATTTT. Its protein is CASSAGENSNQPQHF. The chain joins TRBV28 to TRBJ1-5; D ambiguous. The germline V and J ends were trimmed by 5 bases and 0 bases, with 11 bases remaining between them. In germline, CDR1 is MDHEN, CDR2 SYDVKM. This CDR3 contains 15 residues.

The chain joins TRBV5-1 to TRBJ1-2; 7 nucleotides align to TRBD1. CDR1 is SGHRS and CDR2 is YFSETQ in the germline V gene. With V trimmed by 2 bases and J by 7 bases, 5 bases remained unmatched. There are 13 residues in the CDR3. CDR3 DNA: TGCGCCAGCAGCTTTGCAGGGGGTGGTGGCTACACCTTC. This translates into CASSFAGGGGYTF.

The V gene is TRBV7-2, the J gene TRBJ2-5; TRBD2 might be the D (5 bases). Germline V gene lookup returns CDR1 SGHTA and CDR2 FQGNSA. Trimming shortened V by 4 bases and J by 3 bases, and 12 bases separated the two germline ends. CDR3 length: 14 residues. The CDR3 coding sequence is TGTGCCAGCAGCTCCGACTATAATAAAGAGACCCAGTACTTC. This translates into CASSSDYNKETQYF.

The sample holds one count of this clone. This chain uses TRBV4-1 with TRBJ2-3, with 12 bases aligning to TRBD2. Losses at the gene ends were 5 bases for V and 5 bases for J; bases not matched to a gene: 11. CDR1 and CDR2 from the germline V gene are MGHRA and YSYEKL. The CDR3 totals 17 residues. CDR3 nucleotides: TGCGCCAGCAGCTCCCTAGGGCTAGCGGGAGGGGGAGATACGCAGTATTTT. It codes for CASSSLGLAGGGDTQYF.

This clone was picked up a small number of times. Because the CDR3's place on the DNA is in doubt, the DNA is left out and the CDR3 is given as listed by TCRdb. The chain recombines TRBV6-5 with TRBJ2-6; the listed D gene, TRBD2, was not tested against the DNA. The CDR3 extends over 15 residues, inclusive of both ends. Germline V gene data show CDR1 as MNHEY and CDR2 as SVGAGI. This chain's CDR3 is CASSTSGVGANVLTF.

J is TRBJ2-1 and V is TRBV7-2, with D possibly being TRBD1 (6 bases). Deletions cut 2 bases from V and 1 base from J, with 9 bases between. The CDR3 totals 15 residues. Germline assignment: CDR1 SGHTA and CDR2 FQGNSA. The chain's CDR3 is CASSLIQGSYNEQFF. The CDR3 DNA sequence: TGTGCCAGCAGCTTAATACAGGGTTCCTACAATGAGCAGTTCTTC.

The rearrangement joins TRBV14 to TRBJ1-2; no firm D call. Germline CDR1 is SGHDN and CDR2 is FVKESK. V was pared by 0 bases and J by 2 bases, with 4 bases between. The CDR3 length is 13 residues. CDR3 residues: CASSQEENYGYTF. CDR3 coding DNA: TGTGCCAGCAGCCAAGAGGAGAACTATGGCTACACCTTC.

V and J are TRBV30 and TRBJ2-7, with 8 bases lining up with TRBD2. Germline lookup yields CDR1 GTSNPN and CDR2 SVGIG (reference sequence). The CDR3 consists of 14 residues. V lost 3 bases, J lost 3 bases, and 7 bases stayed unmatched. CDR3 bases: TGTGCCTGGAGAGAAAGTAGCGGGATCTACGAGCAGTACTTC. Translation: CAWRESSGIYEQYF.

The chain combines TRBV4-3 with TRBJ2-3; D is perhaps TRBD2 (5 bases). CDR1 and CDR2 (germline): LGHNA, YSLEER. The ends were cut back, 1 base at V and 10 bases at J, with 12 bases in the middle. This CDR3 comprises 13 residues. This CDR3 is CASSQVGRRAQYF. CDR3 DNA sequence: TGCGCCAGCAGCCAAGTGGGTCGGCGGGCGCAGTATTTT.

The chain uses TRBV5-1 and TRBJ2-7; D not resolved. This CDR3 spans 15 amino acids. Between the trimmed V and J ends, which lost 1 base and 6 bases, there was a span of 17 bases. Germline V CDR1 and CDR2: SGHRS, YFSETQ. CDR3 nucleotide sequence: TGCGCCAGCAGCTTGCGCCGAGAGACCTGGGGCGAGCAGTACTTC. It translates to CASSLRRETWGEQYF.

The rearrangement joins TRBV6-1 to TRBJ1-2, with D unclear. The CDR3 runs to 12 residues. Between the trimmed V and J ends, which lost 2 bases and 8 bases, there was a span of 9 bases. The germline V gene has CDR1 MNHNS and CDR2 SASEGT. The DNA for the CDR3 is TGTGCCAGCAGTGAACGGTCCTGGGGCTACACCTTC. It encodes CASSERSWGYTF.

The table lists this clone with a count of one. Other DNA sequences in the sample encode the same CDR3. This chain connects TRBV5-4 to TRBJ1-1; perhaps TRBD1 as D (6 bases). This CDR3 has 15 residues. Trimming stripped 0 bases from V and 5 bases from J, with 14 bases between. Germline loops: CDR1 SGHNT, CDR2 YYREEE (reference sequence). CDR3 loop: CASSLAGRGGTEAFF. The CDR3 coding sequence is TGTGCCAGCAGCTTGGCCGGAAGGGGGGGAACTGAAGCTTTCTTT.

This chain connects TRBV10-3 to TRBJ1-2, with D possibly being TRBD1 (5 bases). Trimming removed 3 bases at V and 10 bases at J, with 12 bases between. There are 12 residues in the CDR3. The germline V gene has CDR1 ENHRY and CDR2 SYGVKD. The chain's CDR3 is CAISDQGVDYTF. DNA for the CDR3: TGTGCCATCAGTGACCAGGGTGTCGACTACACCTTC.

The chain joins TRBV30 to TRBJ2-1; 8 positions match TRBD2. The germline V gene has CDR1 GTSNPN and CDR2 SVGIG (reference sequence). The V gene end was trimmed by 3 bases and the J gene end by 9 bases; junction bases not matched to a gene: 7. CDR3 size: 13 residues. DNA of the CDR3: TGTGCCTGGAGGTCAAGCGGGAGTAGTGAGCAGTTCTTC. Protein sequence: CAWRSSGSSEQFF.

The gene calls are TRBV5-1 and TRBJ2-5; 13 bases align to TRBD2. Germline trimming cut 4 bases from V and 6 bases from J; bases unmatched to any gene: 9. The germline V gene encodes CDR1 SGHRS and CDR2 YFSETQ. The CDR3 runs to 16 residues. CDR3 loop: CASSPGLAGALKTQYF. CDR3 bases: TGCGCCAGCAGCCCCGGACTAGCGGGGGCTTTGAAGACCCAGTACTTC.

The genes are TRBV6-5 and TRBJ1-5; D uncertain. Germline CDR1 MNHEY, CDR2 SVGAGI. V was clipped by 4 bases and J by 7 bases, with 8 bases between them. CDR3 length: 12 residues. The CDR3 spells CASSFIGQPQHF. CDR3 nucleotide sequence: TGTGCCAGCAGTTTTATAGGGCAGCCCCAGCATTTT.

The CDR3 is CASSTGTAGELFF. In DNA form, the CDR3 reads TGTGCCAGTAGTACAGGGACTGCCGGGGAGCTGTTTTTT. The J gene is TRBJ2-2, the V gene TRBV19; TRBD2 is a possible D gene (6 bases). CDR1 and CDR2 from the germline V gene are LNHDA and SQIVND (reference sequence). Trimming took off 4 bases at V and 6 bases at J, with 9 bases between the two ends. CDR3 length equals 13 residues.

The CDR3 region is CASSVTQGGTGELFF. The DNA for the CDR3 is TGCGCCAGCAGTGTAACTCAGGGGGGCACCGGGGAGCTGTTTTTT. This chain joins TRBV10-2 and TRBJ2-2; weak D call: TRBD1 (7 bases). This CDR3 region has 15 residues. With 4 bases removed from V and 4 bases from J, the gap between germline ends came to 13 bases. Per the germline V gene, CDR1 is WSHSY and CDR2 is SAAADI.

This clone was observed once. The genes are TRBV5-1 and TRBJ1-1; no definite D call. CDR3 size: 15 residues. The germline V gene encodes CDR1 SGHRS and CDR2 YFSETQ. The V gene lost 0 bases and the J gene lost 0 bases, with 9 bases spanning the gap. Written as DNA, the CDR3 is TGCGCCAGCAGCTTGGATCCAGCTATGAACACTGAAGCTTTCTTT. It is translated as CASSLDPAMNTEAFF.

This clone has just a few counts. This chain joins TRBV5-1 and TRBJ1-1, with TRBD1 as a possible D gene (5 bases). Trimming took off 4 bases at V and 5 bases at J, with 12 bases between the two ends. Germline CDR1 and CDR2: SGHRS and YFSETQ. This CDR3 region has 13 residues. The CDR3 nucleotides are TGCGCCAGCAGCCGGGACGTCGGGACTGAAGCTTTCTTT. Protein product: CASSRDVGTEAFF.

This clone was counted between two and nine times. This chain connects TRBV6-1 to TRBJ1-6; tentatively, D is TRBD1 (6 bases). Trimming stripped 6 bases from V and 6 bases from J, with 12 bases between. This CDR3 is built from 14 residues. CDR1 and CDR2 from the germline V gene are MNHNS and SASEGT. CDR3: CASSVTGGNSPLHF. The CDR3 DNA follows: TGTGCCAGCAGCGTGACAGGAGGTAATTCACCCCTCCACTTT.

The chain links TRBV5-1 to TRBJ1-6; 7 nucleotides match TRBD1. Germline V gene sequence: CDR1 SGHRS, CDR2 YFSETQ. Trimming cost V 4 bases and J 3 bases; bases outside gene matches: 1. This CDR3 has 14 amino acids. As DNA, the CDR3 is TGCGCCAGCAGCCGGGACAGCTATAATTCACCCCTCCACTTT. Its translation is CASSRDSYNSPLHF. The full variable domain, completed using reference TRBV5-1 and TRBJ1-6, is KAGVTQTPRYLIKTRGQQVTLSCSPISGHRSVSWYQQTPGQGLQFLFEYFSETQRNKGNFPGRFSGRQFSNSRSEMNVSTLELGDSALYLCASSRDSYNSPLHFGNGTRLTVT.

The sample holds a few counts of this clone. This rearrangement joins TRBV10-1 to TRBJ2-1, with D unresolved. Germline V CDR1 and CDR2: WNHNN, SYGVQD (reference sequence). CDR3 length: 12 residues. The germline V and J ends were trimmed by 5 bases and 3 bases, with 5 bases remaining between them. The CDR3 DNA follows: TGCGCCAGCAGTCGAAACTACAATGAGCAGTTCTTC. Translating it yields CASSRNYNEQFF.

The V and J genes are TRBV10-3 and TRBJ1-6; 7 nucleotides match TRBD1. J gave up 8 bases and V 0 bases, and 7 bases lay outside the gene matches. This CDR3 is built from 16 residues. From germline, CDR1 is ENHRY and CDR2 SYGVKD. The CDR3 loop reads CAISESTGLRDSPLHF. For the CDR3, the DNA is TGTGCCATCAGTGAGTCGACAGGGTTAAGGGATTCACCCCTCCACTTT.

V is TRBV19 and J is TRBJ1-6; TRBD1 matches 8 bases. The junction had 10 bases not matched to a gene; V was cut back by 3 bases and J by 6 bases. Germline-derived CDR1 and CDR2 are LNHDA and SQIVND (reference sequence). This CDR3 spans 17 amino acids. The CDR3 reads CASSITRTGRLNSPLHF. The CDR3 coding sequence is TGTGCCAGTAGTATTACCCGGACAGGGAGGCTTAATTCACCCCTCCACTTT.

This clone was found a few times. Other DNA sequences within the sample encode an identical CDR3. This sequence joins TRBV28 and TRBJ2-5, with D unresolved. Trimming took 8 bases from V and 5 from J, leaving 9 bases between them. The CDR3 is 11 amino acids. Germline V gene lookup returns CDR1 MDHEN and CDR2 SYDVKM. The CDR3 nucleotides are TGTGCCAGCCGAACCCTCGAGACCCAGTACTTC. It codes for CASRTLETQYF.

This clone was detected only a few times. The chain joins TRBV2 to TRBJ1-2, with unresolved D. The CDR3 is made up of 12 amino acids. Trimming left V 4 bases short and J 5 bases short, with 8 bases between. Germline V gene data show CDR1 as SNHLY and CDR2 as FYNNEI. CDR3 residues: CASSGSEYGYTF. CDR3 coding DNA: TGTGCCAGCAGTGGGTCAGAGTATGGCTACACCTTC.

The chain is built from TRBV18 and TRBJ2-1; D is unclear. V was cut by 3 bases and J by 13 bases, with 13 bases left in between. This CDR3 comprises 12 residues. CDR1 is KGHSH, CDR2 LQKENI, per germline. This chain's CDR3 is CASSPGLELQFF. DNA for the CDR3: TGTGCCAGCTCACCCGGGTTGGAACTACAGTTCTTC.

The V gene is TRBV15, the J gene TRBJ2-3; the D is unclear. Trimming removed 3 bases at V and 3 bases at J, with 16 bases between. Looked up from germline, CDR1 is LNHNV and CDR2 is YYDKDF (reference sequence). This CDR3 is 16 amino acids long. CDR3 sequence reads: CATSSGRLSDTDTQYF. The CDR3 DNA is TGTGCCACCAGCAGCGGACGGCTTTCTGATACAGATACGCAGTATTTT.

The CDR3 sequence: CAWSLPARGNTEAFF. CDR3 bases: TGTGCCTGGAGCCTACCGGCCCGGGGGAACACTGAAGCTTTCTTT. V gene TRBV30 combines with J gene TRBJ1-1; D not certain. Germline values: CDR1 GTSNPN, CDR2 SVGIG (reference sequence). The CDR3 runs 15 residues. Trimming removed 3 bases from V and 1 base from J, with 15 bases in between.